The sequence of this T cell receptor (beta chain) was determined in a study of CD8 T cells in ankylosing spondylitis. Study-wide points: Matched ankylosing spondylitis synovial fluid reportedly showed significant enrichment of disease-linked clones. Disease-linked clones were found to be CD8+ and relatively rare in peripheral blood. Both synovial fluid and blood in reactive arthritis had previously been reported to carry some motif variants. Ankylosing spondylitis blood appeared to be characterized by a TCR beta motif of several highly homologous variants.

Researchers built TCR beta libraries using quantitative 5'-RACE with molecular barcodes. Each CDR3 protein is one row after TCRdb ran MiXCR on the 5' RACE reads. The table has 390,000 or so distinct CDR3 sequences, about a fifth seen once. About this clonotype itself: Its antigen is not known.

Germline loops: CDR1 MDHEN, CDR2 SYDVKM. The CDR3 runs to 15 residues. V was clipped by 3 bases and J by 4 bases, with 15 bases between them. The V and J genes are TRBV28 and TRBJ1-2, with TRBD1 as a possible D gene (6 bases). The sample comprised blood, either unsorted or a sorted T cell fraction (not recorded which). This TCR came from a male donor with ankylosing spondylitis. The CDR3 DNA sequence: TGTGCCAGCAGTTTGGGGGGCGAACGTATCTATGGCTACACCTTC. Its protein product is CASSLGGERIYGYTF.